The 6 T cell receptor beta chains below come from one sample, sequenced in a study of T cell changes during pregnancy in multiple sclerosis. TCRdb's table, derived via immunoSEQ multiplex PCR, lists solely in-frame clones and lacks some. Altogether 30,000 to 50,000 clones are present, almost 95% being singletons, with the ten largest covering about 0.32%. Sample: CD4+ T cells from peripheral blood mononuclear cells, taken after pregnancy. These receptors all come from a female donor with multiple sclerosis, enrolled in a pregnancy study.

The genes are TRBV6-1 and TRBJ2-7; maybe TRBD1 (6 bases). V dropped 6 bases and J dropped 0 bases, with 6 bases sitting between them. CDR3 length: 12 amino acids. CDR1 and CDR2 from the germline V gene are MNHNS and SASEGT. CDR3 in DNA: TGTGCCAGCAGGGACAGCTCCTACGAGCAGTACTTC. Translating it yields CASRDSSYEQYF.

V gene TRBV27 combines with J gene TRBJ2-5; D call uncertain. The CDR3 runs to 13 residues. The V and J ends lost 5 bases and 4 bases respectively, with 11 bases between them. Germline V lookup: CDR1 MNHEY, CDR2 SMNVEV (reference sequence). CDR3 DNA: TGTGCCAGCAGTCCCCGTCGTATAGAGACCCAGTACTTC. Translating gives CASSPRRIETQYF.

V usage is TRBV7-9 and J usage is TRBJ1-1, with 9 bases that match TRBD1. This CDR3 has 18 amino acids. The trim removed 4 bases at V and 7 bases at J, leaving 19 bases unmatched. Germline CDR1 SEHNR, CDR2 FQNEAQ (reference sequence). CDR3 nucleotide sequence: TGTGCCAGCAGCTCTGATATAAGGGACAGGGCAAACCCATTTGAAGCTTTCTTT. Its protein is CASSSDIRDRANPFEAFF.

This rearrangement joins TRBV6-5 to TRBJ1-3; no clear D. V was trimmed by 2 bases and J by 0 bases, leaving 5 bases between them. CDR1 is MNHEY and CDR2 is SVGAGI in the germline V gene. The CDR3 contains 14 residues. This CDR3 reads CASSYELSGNTIYF. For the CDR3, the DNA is TGTGCCAGCAGTTACGAACTCTCTGGAAACACCATATATTTT.

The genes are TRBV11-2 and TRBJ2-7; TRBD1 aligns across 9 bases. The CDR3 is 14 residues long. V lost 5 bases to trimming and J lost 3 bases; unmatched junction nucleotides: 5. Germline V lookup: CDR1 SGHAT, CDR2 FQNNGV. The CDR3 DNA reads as TGTGCCAGCAGCCAGGACAGGGGACGCTACGAGCAGTACTTC. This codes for CASSQDRGRYEQYF.

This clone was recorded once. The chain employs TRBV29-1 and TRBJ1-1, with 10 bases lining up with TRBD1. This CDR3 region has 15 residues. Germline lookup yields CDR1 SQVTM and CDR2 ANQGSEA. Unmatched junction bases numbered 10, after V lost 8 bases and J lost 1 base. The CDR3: CSLWDRGMENTEAFF. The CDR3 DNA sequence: TGCAGCCTGTGGGACAGGGGAATGGAGAACACTGAAGCTTTCTTT.